The clone carrying this TCR beta chain was counted many times. No antigen is known for it. These data are taken from a study of metastatic and nonmetastatic thyroid tumors. Overall study context: Malignant and benign thyroid patients had repertoires compared in peripheral blood and tumor or nodule tissue. Findings and limits, study-wide: Malignant thyroid tumors reportedly had TCR beta diversity that was significantly higher than in benign nodules, in blood and tumor.

The CDR3 length is 14 residues. V dropped 5 bases and J dropped 2; count of bases not matched to a gene: 5. Germline CDR1 MGHRA, CDR2 YSYEKL. Methods used by the authors: A papillary thyroid cancer distant-metastasis classifier was built from CDR3 differences across clinicopathological groups. MiXCR reprocessed the PCR reads for TCRdb. The V and J calls shown here were made by TCRdb, not taken from the authors' results. In the table there are 10,000 to 15,000 clones, 28% of which are singletons. There were no patients who had received any treatment before thyroid surgery. This chain joins TRBV4-1 and TRBJ2-5; TRBD1 aligns across 7 bases. What was sequenced was tumor tissue. The sequence was obtained from a female donor with papillary thyroid cancer or a benign thyroid nodule (not recorded which). Some clones in this sample may be carry-over from other donors' samples. The CDR3 nucleotides read TGCGCCAGCAGCTATGACAGGGAACAAGAGACCCAGTACTTC. It codes for CASSYDREQETQYF.